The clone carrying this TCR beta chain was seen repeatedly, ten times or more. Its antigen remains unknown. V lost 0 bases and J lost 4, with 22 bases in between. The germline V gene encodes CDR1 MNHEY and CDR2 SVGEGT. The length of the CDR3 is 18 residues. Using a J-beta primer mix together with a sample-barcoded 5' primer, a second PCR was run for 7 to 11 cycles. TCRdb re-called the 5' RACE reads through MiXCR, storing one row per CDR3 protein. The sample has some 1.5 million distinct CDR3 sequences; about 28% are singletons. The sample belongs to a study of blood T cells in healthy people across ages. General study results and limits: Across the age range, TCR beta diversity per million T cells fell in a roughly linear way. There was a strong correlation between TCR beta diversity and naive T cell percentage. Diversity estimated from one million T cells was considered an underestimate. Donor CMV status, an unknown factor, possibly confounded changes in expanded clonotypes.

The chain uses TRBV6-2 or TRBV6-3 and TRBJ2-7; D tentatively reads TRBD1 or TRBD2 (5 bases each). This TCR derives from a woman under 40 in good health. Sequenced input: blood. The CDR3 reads CASSYSIYGLGREYEQYF. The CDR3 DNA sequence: TGTGCCAGCAGTTACTCGATATACGGCTTGGGCAGGGAGTACGAGCAGTACTTC.